The sequence of this T cell receptor beta chain was determined in a study of CD8+ T cells in alopecia areata (dated by TCRdb to between 2018 and 2020). Describing the broader study: Treated patients were enrolled in an open-label pilot trial of oral tofacitinib, 5 to 10 mg twice daily, for moderate-to-severe alopecia areata. Scalp clonality was compared across normal scalp (n=4), patchy alopecia areata scalp (n=8), and alopecia totalis/universalis scalp (n=8). On the human side, TCRbeta sequencing was run on scalp tissue and on sorted CD4+ and CD8+ peripheral blood T cells from healthy controls and from alopecia areata patients with either patchy or totalis/universalis disease. TCRbeta CDR3 regions were amplified by immunoSEQ multiplex PCR using 35 Vbeta forward and 13 Jbeta reverse primers. RNA came from the PAXgene miRNA kit for fixed scalp, the miRNeasy kit for PBMCs, and the RNeasy kit for mouse skin. Patients stayed on tofacitinib for 6 to 18 months and then had 6 months of follow-up off drug so that delayed response and recurrence could be assessed. Biopsies were taken from tofacitinib-treated patients at baseline and again at 4 and 24 weeks into treatment, and several of those patients also had a later scalp biopsy. To study T cell clonal expansion in alopecia areata, the researchers applied high-throughput TCRbeta sequencing to both the C3H/HeJ mouse model and human patients. Results and caveats for the whole study, not just this receptor: Shared TCR sequences between patients were less evident than in mice, which may be partly attributable to HLA diversity in the patient population. Unlike mouse skin, which is dominated by gammadelta T cells, normal human skin has resident alphabeta T cells that are also sequenced, and this complicates analysis of the scalp TCR repertoire. Lesional scalp, especially in alopecia totalis/universalis, showed higher clonality and more expanded CD8+ clones than normal scalp, suggesting antigenic drive.

V loses 2 bases, J loses 5 bases, and the germline ends lie 12 bases apart. The CDR3 numbers 15 residues from cysteine through phenylalanine. Just the 45-base CDR3 DNA is kept, in frame starting at base 1. From the germline V gene, CDR1 is SGHTA and CDR2 is FQGTGA. Note on this clone: Its antigen is currently not known. Base quality data are lacking; no much larger clone is found one base away.

The library was prepared using the immunoSEQ multiplex PCR assay. RNA was extracted from all samples and reverse transcribed into cDNA as template for TCR sequencing. SuperScript III was used for first-strand cDNA synthesis, primed with a 2:1 mix of oligo-dT and random hexamers. A synthetic immune receptor repertoire was used to gauge amplification bias, and whatever bias remained was removed computationally. In the paper's pipeline: Raw reads were preprocessed to remove errors, and CDR3 was defined by IMGT conventions from the conserved cysteine to phenylalanine. Clonality was computed by normalizing Shannon entropy by log2 of the number of productive unique TCRs and subtracting the result from 1. CD4 or CD8 identity of scalp clones was inferred by cross-referencing scalp TCRbeta sequences with sorted blood CD4 and CD8 repertoires. TCRdb took over this immuneACCESS table, retaining in-frame rearrangements with V and J assigned. Such tables are incomplete; in checked studies, under half of the missing clones stem from an unresolved V gene, and the remainder is unexplained. V and J calls plus clone size are reproduced from that table; the DNA served to infer D and trimming. The sample profile shows about 180,000 clones; 59% of them were found once. The top ten clonotypes cover 14% to 15% of the sample.

Taken with the paper, the label for time point translates to: baseline before oral tofacitinib. From alopecia areata patients, peripheral blood was collected along with lesional scalp punch biopsies. PBMCs were isolated by density centrifugation and stained for CD3, CD4 and CD8, and CD4+ and CD8+ T cells were sorted on a FACSAria. The rearranged chain carries TRBV7-3 and TRBJ1-4; no D segment can be confidently identified. This sequence was found in a human donor with alopecia areata. Material: CD4+ T cells sorted from blood, obtained at week 0. The sequenced DNA is TGTGCCAGCAGCTTATCCGCAGGCACGAATGAAAAACTGTTTTTT. The translation is CASSLSAGTNEKLFF.